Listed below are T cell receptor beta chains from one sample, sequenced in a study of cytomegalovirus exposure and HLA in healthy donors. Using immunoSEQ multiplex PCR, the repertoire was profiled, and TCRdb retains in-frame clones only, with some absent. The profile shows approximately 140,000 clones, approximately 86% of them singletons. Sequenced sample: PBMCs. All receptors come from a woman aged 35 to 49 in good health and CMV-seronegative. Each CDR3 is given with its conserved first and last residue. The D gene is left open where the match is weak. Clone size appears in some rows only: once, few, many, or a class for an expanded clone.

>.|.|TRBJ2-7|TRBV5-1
CASSPEDALSGQYF
TGCGCCAGCAGCCCGGAGGACGCGCTTAGTGGGCAGTACTTC
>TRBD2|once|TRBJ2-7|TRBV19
CATQRGIEREGSYEQYF
TGTGCCACCCAAAGGGGAATAGAGCGGGAGGGCTCCTACGAGCAGTACTTC
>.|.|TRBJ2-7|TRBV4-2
CASSQEQGYEQYF
TGTGCCAGCAGCCAAGAACAGGGCTACGAGCAGTACTTC
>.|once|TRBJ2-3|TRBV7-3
CASSLNGGTDTQYF
TGTGCCAGCAGCTTAAACGGAGGCACAGATACGCAGTATTTT
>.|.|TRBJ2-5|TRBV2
CASSEGQYQETQYF
TGTGCCAGCAGTGAAGGACAGTACCAAGAGACCCAGTACTTC
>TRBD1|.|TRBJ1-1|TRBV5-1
CASSFQMTGQTEAFF
TGCGCCAGCAGCTTTCAGATGACAGGGCAAACTGAAGCTTTCTTT
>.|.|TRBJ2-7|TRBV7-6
CASSLDNYYEQYF
TGTGCCAGCAGCTTAGACAACTACTACGAGCAGTACTTC
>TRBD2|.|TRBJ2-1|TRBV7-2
CASSSGLATYYYEQFF
TGTGCCAGCAGCTCGGGACTAGCTACTTACTACTATGAGCAGTTCTTC
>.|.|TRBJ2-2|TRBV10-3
CAIRGLIDTGELFF
TGTGCCATCCGGGGACTCATTGACACCGGGGAGCTGTTTTTT
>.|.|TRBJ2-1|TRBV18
CATSGADSYNEQFF
TGTGCCACCTCGGGGGCAGACTCCTACAATGAGCAGTTCTTC
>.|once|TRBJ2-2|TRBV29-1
CSVEWRVNTGELFF
TGCAGCGTTGAATGGCGGGTGAACACCGGGGAGCTGTTTTTT
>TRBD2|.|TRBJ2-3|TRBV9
CASSVAHPLAGGFDDTQYF
TGTGCCAGCAGCGTAGCTCACCCCTTAGCGGGAGGGTTCGATGATACGCAGTATTTT
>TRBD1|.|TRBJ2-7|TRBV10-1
CASSESGQPSEQYF
TGCGCCAGCAGTGAGTCGGGACAGCCCTCGGAGCAGTACTTC
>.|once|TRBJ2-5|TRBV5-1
CASSSRGGNGETQYF
TGCGCCAGCAGCTCCCGTGGCGGGAATGGAGAGACCCAGTACTTC
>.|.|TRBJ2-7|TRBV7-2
CASSLDLAPTYEQYF
TGTGCCAGCAGCTTAGACTTAGCGCCTACCTACGAGCAGTACTTC
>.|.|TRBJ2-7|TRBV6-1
CASYLGTGPYEQYF
TGTGCCAGTTATCTCGGGACTGGGCCCTACGAGCAGTACTTC
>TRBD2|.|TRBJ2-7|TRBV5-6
CASSFGTSGYEQYF
TGTGCCAGCAGCTTCGGGACTAGCGGCTACGAGCAGTACTTC
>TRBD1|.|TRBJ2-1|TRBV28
CASSQGVVSEQFF
TGTGCCAGCAGTCAGGGGGTCGTGAGTGAGCAGTTCTTC
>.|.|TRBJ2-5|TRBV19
CASRDGVRETQYF
TGTGCCAGTAGGGACGGGGTGAGAGAGACCCAGTACTTC
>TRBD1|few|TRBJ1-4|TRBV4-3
CASTSQGAGGEKLFF
TGCGCCAGCACCTCACAGGGGGCAGGAGGAGAAAAACTGTTTTTT
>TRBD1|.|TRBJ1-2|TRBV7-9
CSSSVDRGPLYGYTF
TGTTCCAGCAGCGTTGACAGGGGCCCACTCTATGGCTACACCTTC
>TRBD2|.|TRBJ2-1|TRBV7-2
CASSQRGPSYNEQFF
TGTGCCAGCAGCCAGCGGGGGCCCTCCTACAATGAGCAGTTCTTC
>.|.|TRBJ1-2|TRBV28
CASSSHGGGYGYTF
TGTGCCAGCAGTTCCCACGGGGGTGGCTATGGCTACACCTTC
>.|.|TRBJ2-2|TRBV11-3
CASSLEYTGELFF
TGTGCCAGCAGCTTGGAGTACACCGGGGAGCTGTTTTTT
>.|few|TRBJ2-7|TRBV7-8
CASSPPGTFPYEQYF
TGTGCCAGCAGCCCCCCCGGGACTTTCCCGTACGAGCAGTACTTC
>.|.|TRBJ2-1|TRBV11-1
CASSLAAGLYNEQFF
TGTGCCAGCAGCTTAGCGGCAGGGCTGTACAATGAGCAGTTCTTC
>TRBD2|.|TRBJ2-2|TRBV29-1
CSVEDRGRDTGELFF
TGCAGCGTTGAAGATCGCGGGAGGGACACCGGGGAGCTGTTTTTT
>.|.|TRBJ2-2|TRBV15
CATSRTLLRAGELFF
TGTGCCACCAGCAGGACCCTGTTGAGGGCCGGGGAGCTGTTTTTT
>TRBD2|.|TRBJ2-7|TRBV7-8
CASSLESGSYEQYF
TGTGCCAGCAGCTTAGAGAGCGGGAGCTACGAGCAGTACTTC
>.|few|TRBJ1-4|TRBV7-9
CASSFFLNEKLFF
TGTGCCAGCAGCTTTTTTCTAAATGAAAAACTGTTTTTT
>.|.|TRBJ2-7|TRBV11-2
CASSLDPTNHLYEQYF
TGTGCCAGCAGCTTAGATCCAACTAACCACCTATACGAGCAGTACTTC
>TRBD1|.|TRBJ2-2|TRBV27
CASRITGVANTGELFF
TGTGCCAGCAGGATCACAGGGGTGGCGAACACCGGGGAGCTGTTTTTT
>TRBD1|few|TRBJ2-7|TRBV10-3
CATNHRGRTHEQYF
TGTGCCACCAATCACAGGGGGCGCACCCACGAGCAGTACTTC
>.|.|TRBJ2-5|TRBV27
CASRRLNQETQYF
TGTGCCAGCAGACGACTGAACCAAGAGACCCAGTACTTC
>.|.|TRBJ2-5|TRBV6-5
CASSYVPGFETQYF
TGTGCCAGCAGTTACGTACCAGGGTTCGAGACCCAGTACTTC
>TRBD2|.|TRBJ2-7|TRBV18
CASSAITGTSESYEQYF
TGTGCCAGCTCAGCTATTACCGGGACTAGCGAGTCCTACGAGCAGTACTTC
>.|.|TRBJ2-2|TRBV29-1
CSVVREANTGELFF
TGCAGCGTTGTCCGAGAAGCGAACACCGGGGAGCTGTTTTTT
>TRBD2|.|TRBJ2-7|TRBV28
CASSPLGLAGAQQYF
TGTGCCAGCAGTCCCCTGGGACTAGCGGGAGCTCAGCAGTACTTC
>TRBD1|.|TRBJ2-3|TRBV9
CASSVGGQAWDTQYF
TGTGCCAGCAGCGTAGGGGGACAGGCTTGGGATACGCAGTATTTT
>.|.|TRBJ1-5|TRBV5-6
CASSFGAQPQHF
TGTGCCAGCAGCTTCGGTGCTCAGCCCCAGCATTTT
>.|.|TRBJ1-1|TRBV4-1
CASSQASGGGLPLWPEAFF
TGCGCCAGCAGCCAAGCCTCTGGGGGGGGTTTACCCCTGTGGCCTGAAGCTTTCTTT
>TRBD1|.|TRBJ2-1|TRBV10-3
CAISDRDRGLVSYNEQFF
TGTGCCATCAGTGATCGGGACAGGGGGCTTGTCTCCTACAATGAGCAGTTCTTC
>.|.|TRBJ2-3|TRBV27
CASSLGWGRSTDTQYF
TGTGCCAGCAGCCTGGGATGGGGCCGGTCCACAGATACGCAGTATTTT
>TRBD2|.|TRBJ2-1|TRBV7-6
CASSLAGTSGANEQFF
TGTGCCAGCAGCTTAGCGGGGACTAGCGGGGCTAATGAGCAGTTCTTC